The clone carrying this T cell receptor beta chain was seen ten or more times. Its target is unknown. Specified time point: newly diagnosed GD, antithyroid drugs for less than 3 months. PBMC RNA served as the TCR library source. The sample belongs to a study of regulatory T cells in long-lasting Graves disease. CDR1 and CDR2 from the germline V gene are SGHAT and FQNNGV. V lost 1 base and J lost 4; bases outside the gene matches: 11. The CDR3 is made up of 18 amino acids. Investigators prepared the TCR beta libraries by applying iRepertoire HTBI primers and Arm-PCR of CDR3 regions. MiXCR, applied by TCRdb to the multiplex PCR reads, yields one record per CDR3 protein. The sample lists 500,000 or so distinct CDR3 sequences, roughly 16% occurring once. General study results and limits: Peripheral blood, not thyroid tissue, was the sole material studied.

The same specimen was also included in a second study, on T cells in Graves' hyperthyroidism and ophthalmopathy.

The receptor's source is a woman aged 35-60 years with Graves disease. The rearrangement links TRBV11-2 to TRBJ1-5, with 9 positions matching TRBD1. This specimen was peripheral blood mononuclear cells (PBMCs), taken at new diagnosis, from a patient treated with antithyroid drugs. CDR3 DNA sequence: TGTGCCAGCAGCTTAGGTTGGGGGACAGGGTTCCTGAATCAGCCCCAGCATTTT. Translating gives CASSLGWGTGFLNQPQHF. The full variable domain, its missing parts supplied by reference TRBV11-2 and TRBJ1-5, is EAGVAQSPRYKIIEKRQSVAFWCNPISGHATLYWYQQILGQGPKLLIQFQNNGVVDDSQLPKDRFSAERLKGVDSTLKIQPAKLEDSAVYLCASSLGWGTGFLNQPQHFGDGTRLSIL.